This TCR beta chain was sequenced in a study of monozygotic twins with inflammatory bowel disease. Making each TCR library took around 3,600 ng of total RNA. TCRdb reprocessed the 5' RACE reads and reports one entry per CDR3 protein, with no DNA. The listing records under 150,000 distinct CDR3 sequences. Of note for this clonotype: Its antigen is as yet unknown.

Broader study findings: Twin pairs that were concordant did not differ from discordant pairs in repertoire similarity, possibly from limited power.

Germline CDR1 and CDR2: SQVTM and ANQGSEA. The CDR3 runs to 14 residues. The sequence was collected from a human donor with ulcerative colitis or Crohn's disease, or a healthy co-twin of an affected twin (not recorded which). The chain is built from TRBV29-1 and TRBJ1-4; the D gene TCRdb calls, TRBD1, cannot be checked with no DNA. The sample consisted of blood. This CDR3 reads CSVDEGRGKEKLFF.